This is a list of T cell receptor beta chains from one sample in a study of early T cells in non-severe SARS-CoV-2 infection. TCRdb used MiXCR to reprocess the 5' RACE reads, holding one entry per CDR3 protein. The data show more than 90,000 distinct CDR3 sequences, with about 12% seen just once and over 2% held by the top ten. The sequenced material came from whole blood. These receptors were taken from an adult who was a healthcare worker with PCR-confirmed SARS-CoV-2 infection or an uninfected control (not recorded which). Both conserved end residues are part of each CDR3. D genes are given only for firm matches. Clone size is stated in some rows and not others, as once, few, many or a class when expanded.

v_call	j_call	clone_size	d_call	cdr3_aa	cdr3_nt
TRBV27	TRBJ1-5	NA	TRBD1	CASRNRGLSQPQHF	TGTGCCAGCAGAAACAGGGGGTTGAGTCAGCCCCAGCATTTT
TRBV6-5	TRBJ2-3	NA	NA	CASTAPSPDTQYF	TGTGCCAGCACCGCTCCTTCACCGGATACGCAGTATTTT
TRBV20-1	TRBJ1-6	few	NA	CSATPPNSRGNSPLHF	TGCAGTGCTACCCCGCCTAACAGCCGGGGGAATTCACCCCTCCACTTT
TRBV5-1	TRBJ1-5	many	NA	CASSFWGGQPQHF	TGCGCCAGCAGCTTCTGGGGGGGTCAGCCCCAGCATTTT
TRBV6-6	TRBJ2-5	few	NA	CAGSKGEETQYF	TGTGCGGGTAGTAAAGGGGAAGAGACCCAGTACTTC
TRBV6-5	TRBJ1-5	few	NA	CASRPTGGQPQHF	TGTGCCAGCAGGCCAACGGGTGGCCAGCCCCAGCATTTT
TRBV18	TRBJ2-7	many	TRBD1	CASSPGQIYEQYF	TGTGCCAGCTCACCGGGACAGATTTACGAGCAGTACTTC
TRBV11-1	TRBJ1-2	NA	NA	CASSSPQGYGYTF	TGTGCCAGCAGCTCCCCACAAGGCTATGGCTACACCTTC
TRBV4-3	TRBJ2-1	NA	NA	CASSQVGGEVFNEQFF	TGCGCCAGCAGCCAAGTAGGAGGGGAAGTGTTCAATGAGCAGTTCTTC
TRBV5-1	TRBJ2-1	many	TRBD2	CASSLEASGGIGEQFF	TGCGCCAGCAGCTTGGAGGCTAGCGGGGGTATTGGTGAGCAGTTCTTC
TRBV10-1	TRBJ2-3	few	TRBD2	CASPSGGIGTDTQYF	TGCGCCAGCCCTAGCGGGGGAATTGGGACAGATACGCAGTATTTT
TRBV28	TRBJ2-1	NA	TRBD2	CASSFPSLSGGANEQFF	TGTGCCAGCAGTTTCCCCTCCCTTAGCGGGGGTGCAAATGAGCAGTTCTTC
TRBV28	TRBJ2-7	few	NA	CASWGTPDSEQYF	TGTGCCAGCTGGGGGACACCCGATAGCGAGCAGTACTTC
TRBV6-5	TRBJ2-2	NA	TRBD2	CASSSLGTSRELFF	TGTGCCAGCAGTAGCCTTGGGACTAGCAGGGAGCTGTTTTTT
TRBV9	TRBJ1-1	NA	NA	CASNKDPYGVDTEAFF	TGTGCCAGCAACAAAGACCCCTATGGGGTGGACACTGAAGCTTTCTTT
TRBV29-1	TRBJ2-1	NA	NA	CSVEANDRDKQFF	TGCAGCGTTGAAGCGAACGACCGGGACAAGCAGTTCTTC
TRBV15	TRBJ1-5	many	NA	CATSNPQGPNQPQHF	TGTGCCACCAGCAACCCACAGGGCCCCAATCAGCCCCAGCATTTT
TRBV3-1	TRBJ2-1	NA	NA	CASSRRQLVNEQFF	TGTGCCAGCAGCCGCCGACAGCTGGTCAATGAGCAGTTCTTC
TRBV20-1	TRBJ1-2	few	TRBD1	CSARDRQGTHYGYTF	TGCAGTGCTAGAGACCGACAGGGGACTCACTATGGCTACACCTTC
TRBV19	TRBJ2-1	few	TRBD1	CASSIEGTGYNEQFF	TGTGCCAGTAGTATAGAAGGGACAGGGTACAATGAGCAGTTCTTC
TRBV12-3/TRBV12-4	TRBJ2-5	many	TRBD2	CASSLSTSGDIETQYF	TGTGCCAGCAGTTTATCCACTAGCGGGGATATTGAGACCCAGTACTTC
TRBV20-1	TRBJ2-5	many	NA	CSAIRGETQYF	TGCAGTGCTATCCGTGGGGAGACCCAGTACTTC
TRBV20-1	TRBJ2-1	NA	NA	CSARDLATPHVEQFF	TGCAGTGCTAGAGATCTGGCGACCCCTCACGTAGAGCAGTTCTTC
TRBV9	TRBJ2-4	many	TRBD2	CASSVSSGGSKNIQYF	TGTGCCAGCAGCGTATCCAGCGGGGGTTCCAAAAACATTCAGTACTTC
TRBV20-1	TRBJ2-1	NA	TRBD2	CRPVAGGWNEQFF	TGCAGGCCGGTGGCGGGGGGTTGGAATGAGCAGTTCTTC
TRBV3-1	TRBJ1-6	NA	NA	CASSQDPLGSPLHF	TGTGCCAGCAGCCAAGACCCCCTTGGGTCACCCCTCCACTTT
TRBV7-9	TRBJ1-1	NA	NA	CASSLAQGGGTEAFF	TGTGCCAGCAGCTTAGCACAGGGAGGAGGTACTGAAGCTTTCTTT
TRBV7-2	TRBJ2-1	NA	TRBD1	CASSLVGQGAGNEQFF	TGTGCCAGCAGCTTAGTGGGACAGGGGGCGGGTAATGAGCAGTTCTTC
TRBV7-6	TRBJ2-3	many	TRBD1	CASSPGQHTQYF	TGTGCCAGCAGCCCGGGACAGCATACGCAGTATTTT
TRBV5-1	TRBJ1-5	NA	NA	CASSLGGWGQPQHF	TGCGCCAGCAGCTTGGGGGGATGGGGTCAGCCCCAGCATTTT
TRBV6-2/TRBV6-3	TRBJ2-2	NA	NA	CATSPPTNTGELFF	TGTGCCACCTCACCCCCCACGAACACCGGGGAGCTGTTTTTT
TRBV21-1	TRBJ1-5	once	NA	CASSPPWGRQPQHF	TGTGCCAGCAGCCCACCCTGGGGGCGTCAGCCCCAGCATTTT
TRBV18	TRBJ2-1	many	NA	CASSPGSLYNEQFF	TGTGCCAGCTCACCAGGTTCCCTTTACAATGAGCAGTTCTTC
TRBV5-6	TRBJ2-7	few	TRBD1	CASSSLDRDRYEQYF	TGTGCCAGCAGCTCCCTGGACAGGGATCGGTACGAGCAGTACTTC
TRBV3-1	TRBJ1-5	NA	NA	CASSQDVGPQHF	TGTGCCAGCAGCCAAGATGTTGGGCCCCAGCATTTT
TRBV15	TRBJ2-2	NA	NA	CATSKPGRNTGELFF	TGTGCCACCAGCAAACCGGGGAGGAACACCGGGGAGCTGTTTTTT
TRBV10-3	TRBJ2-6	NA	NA	CAIRPGQGGGYSGANVLTF	TGTGCCATCAGACCAGGGCAAGGCGGGGGCTACTCTGGGGCCAACGTCCTGACTTTC
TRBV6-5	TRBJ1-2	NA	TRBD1	CASTRDRETLGYTF	TGTGCCAGCACCCGGGACAGGGAAACTCTTGGCTACACCTTC
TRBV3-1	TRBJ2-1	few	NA	CASSQDLGGNNEQFF	TGTGCCAGCAGCCAAGACCTGGGGGGTAACAATGAGCAGTTCTTC
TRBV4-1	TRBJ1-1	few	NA	CASNQGQGGGTEAFF	TGCGCCAGCAACCAAGGGCAGGGCGGCGGCACTGAAGCTTTCTTT
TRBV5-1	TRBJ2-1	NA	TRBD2	CASSLLLAGGYNEQFF	TGCGCCAGCAGCTTGTTACTAGCGGGGGGCTACAATGAGCAGTTCTTC
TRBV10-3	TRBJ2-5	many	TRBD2	CAISERGLAGLETQYF	TGTGCCATCAGTGAACGCGGACTAGCGGGTTTAGAGACCCAGTACTTC
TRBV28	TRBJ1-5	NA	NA	CASTTNQPQHF	TGTGCCAGCACGACCAATCAGCCCCAGCATTTT
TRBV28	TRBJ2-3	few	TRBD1	CASSLATGGFPTDTQYF	TGTGCCAGCAGTCTCGCGACAGGGGGCTTTCCCACAGATACGCAGTATTTT
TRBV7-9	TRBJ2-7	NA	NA	CASSSPHRGTYEQYF	TGTGCCAGCAGCTCACCACACCGAGGGACCTACGAGCAGTACTTC
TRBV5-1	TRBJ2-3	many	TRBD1	CASSFRDRRADTQYF	TGCGCCAGCAGTTTTAGGGACAGGCGAGCGGATACGCAGTATTTT
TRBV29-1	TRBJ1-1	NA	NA	CSVEYSTEAFF	TGCAGCGTTGAGTATTCAACTGAAGCTTTCTTT
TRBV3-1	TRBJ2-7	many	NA	CASSNYYEQYF	TGTGCCAGCAGCAACTATTACGAGCAGTACTTC
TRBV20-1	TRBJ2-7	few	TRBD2	CSASYIRPGLAGESSYEQYF	TGCAGTGCTAGCTACATTAGACCGGGACTAGCGGGGGAGAGCTCCTACGAGCAGTACTTC
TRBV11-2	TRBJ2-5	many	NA	CASSRGGTYQETQYF	TGTGCCAGCAGCAGGGGGGGCACGTACCAAGAGACCCAGTACTTC